The following is a T cell receptor (beta chain) sequence with its context. Its antigen remains unidentified. A much more abundant neighbour one base away suggests this may be a read error. CD4+ and CD8+ T cells were sorted from PBMCs stained for CD3, CD4 and CD8. This record comes from a study of CD8+ T cells in alopecia areata. Extracted RNA was reverse transcribed into cDNA, the sequencing template. Profiled with immunoSEQ multiplex PCR; TCRdb holds only in-frame clones, not every one. The sample has approximately 150,000 clones, more than 55% seen once. V lost 6 bases and J lost 5; bases outside the gene matches: 9. Germline V gives CDR1 MNHNY, CDR2 SVGAGI (reference sequence). The CDR3 contains 15 residues. General study points: Elevated clonality characterized lesional scalp relative to normal scalp, particularly in alopecia totalis/universalis. Scalp repertoires also include resident alphabeta T cells from normal skin. Sharing of TCRs across patients appeared less clear than in mice, possibly for HLA-related reasons.

The TCR sequence derives from a human donor in good health. The specimen was CD8+ T cells sorted from blood. The genes are TRBV6-6 and TRBJ2-1; TRBD2 aligns across 8 bases. The chain's CDR3 is CASSLGGRPHNEQFF. As DNA, the CDR3 is TGTGCCAGCAGCTTGGGCGGGAGGCCTCACAATGAGCAGTTCTTC.